The 14 T cell receptor beta chains below all came from one sample that was sequenced in a study of T-cell reconstitution after alpha-beta-depleted transplantation in children. TCRbeta library construction was performed incorporating unique molecular identifiers. TCRdb analysed the PCR reads with MiXCR anew, one entry per CDR3 protein. The repertoire holds over 550,000 distinct CDR3 sequences, over 9.5% seen once, with less than 5% in the top ten. This material consisted of PBMCs from the stem cell graft donor, taken from the stem cell graft. The receptor set was obtained from a human donor who donated a stem cell graft to a child with acute myeloid leukemia.

The chain couples TRBV5-1 to TRBJ2-7; 9 nucleotides line up with TRBD1. The V and J ends lost 1 base and 6 bases, in that order; junction bases with no gene match: 11. This CDR3 has 16 residues. Germline V gene data show CDR1 as SGHRS and CDR2 as YFSETQ. In DNA, the CDR3 is TGCGCCAGCAGCTTGACCACAACAGGGGGCGGGTCCGAGCAGTACTTC. Translating it yields CASSLTTTGGGSEQYF.

This clonotype occurred many times. The gene calls are TRBV6-1 and TRBJ2-1; a possible D gene is TRBD1 (6 bases). Deletions cut 5 bases from V and 4 bases from J, with 18 bases between. The CDR3 consists of 16 residues. Germline V gene lookup returns CDR1 MNHNS and CDR2 SASEGT. For the CDR3, the DNA is TGTGCCAGCAGTCCACAGGGCACTCGGATTTACAATGAGCAGTTCTTC. This encodes CASSPQGTRIYNEQFF.

This clonotype came up many times. This chain uses TRBV6-2 or TRBV6-3 with TRBJ2-1; 13 bases match TRBD2. The CDR3 has 15 amino acids. V lost 4 bases, J lost 5 bases, and 2 bases stayed unmatched. CDR1 and CDR2 from the germline V gene are MNHEY and SVGEGT. CDR3 sequence: CASSWGLAGNNEQFF. DNA for the CDR3: TGTGCCAGCAGTTGGGGACTAGCGGGAAACAATGAGCAGTTCTTC.

This clonotype appeared a few times. The J gene is TRBJ2-1, the V gene TRBV5-4; 9 nucleotides align to TRBD2. CDR3 size: 15 residues. With V trimmed by 4 bases and J by 7 bases, 9 bases remained unmatched. CDR1 SGHNT and CDR2 YYREEE come from the germline V gene (reference sequence). In DNA form, the CDR3 reads TGTGCCAGCAGCGACAAGGCGGGAGGGCCTAATGAGCAGTTCTTC. Protein: CASSDKAGGPNEQFF.

The chain couples TRBV20-1 to TRBJ1-5; weak D call: TRBD1 (5 bases). Germline CDR1 and CDR2: DFQATT and SNEGSKA (reference sequence). There are 17 residues in the CDR3. V lost 0 bases to trimming and J lost 1 base, with 16 bases between them. CDR3 sequence reads: CSAREASGDQSNQPQHF. DNA for the CDR3: TGCAGTGCTAGAGAGGCATCGGGGGACCAAAGCAATCAGCCCCAGCATTTT.

The rearrangement links TRBV2 to TRBJ2-5; D uncertain. Deletions cut 1 base from V and 6 bases from J, with 6 bases between. The CDR3 extends over 12 amino acids. Germline V gene sequence: CDR1 SNHLY, CDR2 FYNNEI. The DNA for the CDR3 is TGTGCCAGCAGTGAAGAAAGGAAGACCCAGTACTTC. This codes for CASSEERKTQYF.

This clonotype was counted at least ten times. The J gene is TRBJ1-6, the V gene TRBV5-1; TRBD1 matches 7 bases. The V gene end was trimmed by 2 bases and the J gene end by 7 bases; junction bases not matched to a gene: 3. Germline assignment: CDR1 SGHRS and CDR2 YFSETQ. This CDR3 comprises 14 residues. This CDR3 reads CASSFQGENSPLHF. In nucleotides, the CDR3 is TGCGCCAGCAGCTTCCAGGGGGAGAATTCACCCCTCCACTTT. The whole variable domain, remainder taken from reference TRBV5-1 and TRBJ1-6, is KAGVTQTPRYLIKTRGQQVTLSCSPISGHRSVSWYQQTPGQGLQFLFEYFSETQRNKGNFPGRFSGRQFSNSRSEMNVSTLELGDSALYLCASSFQGENSPLHFGNGTRLTVT.

This clonotype was observed at least ten times. The chain joins TRBV7-9 to TRBJ2-1, with D uncertain. The CDR3 length is 15 residues. The V end lost 5 bases, the J end lost 8 bases, and 19 bases lay between the germline ends. Germline lookup yields CDR1 SEHNR and CDR2 FQNEAQ (reference sequence). The CDR3 sequence: CASSRKTRAGDEQFF. In DNA, the CDR3 is TGTGCCAGCAGCCGAAAGACCCGAGCTGGGGATGAGCAGTTCTTC.

This clonotype was seen a few times. The chain recombines TRBV6-5 with TRBJ1-5; D is perhaps TRBD1 (5 bases). The germline CDR1 and CDR2 sequences are MNHEY and SVGAGI. Trimming cost V 0 bases and J 7 bases, with 13 bases left between them. The CDR3 extends over 15 amino acids. CDR3 bases: TGTGCCAGCAGTTACTCCGTTCGGGGGTTACAGCCCCAGCATTTT. This gives the protein CASSYSVRGLQPQHF.

This clonotype was counted many times. V is TRBV10-3 and J is TRBJ1-1; D gene unclear. Between the trimmed V and J ends, which lost 4 bases and 5 bases, there was a span of 8 bases. The CDR3 runs 12 residues. Germline CDR1 reads ENHRY; CDR2 reads SYGVKD. This chain's CDR3 is CAISAGRTEAFF. CDR3 nucleotide sequence: TGTGCCATCAGTGCTGGACGGACTGAAGCTTTCTTT.

Only a few counts were recorded for this clonotype. The DNA for the CDR3 is TGTGCCAGCAGTTACTCCATCGACAAGTCCTATGGCTACACCTTC. Translation gives CASSYSIDKSYGYTF. The rearrangement links TRBV6-5 to TRBJ1-2, with no clear D. The germline V and J ends were trimmed by 0 bases and 4 bases, with 12 bases remaining between them. Germline lookup yields CDR1 MNHEY and CDR2 SVGAGI. The CDR3 runs 15 residues.

This clonotype was seen only a few times. The chain joins TRBV6-5 to TRBJ2-7; 8 bases match TRBD2. Germline CDR1 reads MNHEY; CDR2 reads SVGAGI. V gave up 2 bases and J gave up 3 bases; unmatched junction bases: 6. The CDR3 contains 15 residues. The CDR3 loop is CASSYATSGFYEQYF. CDR3 bases: TGTGCCAGCAGTTACGCTACTAGCGGTTTCTACGAGCAGTACTTC.

The CDR3 bases are TGTGCCAGCAGCCCTGGGACATACTTCAATCAGCCCCAGCATTTT. This translates into CASSPGTYFNQPQHF. This chain links TRBV7-9 with TRBJ1-5; D perhaps matches TRBD1 (6 bases). There are 15 residues in the CDR3. Trimming shortened V by 5 bases and J by 3 bases, and 14 bases separated the two germline ends. Looked up from germline, CDR1 is SEHNR and CDR2 is FQNEAQ (reference sequence).

This clonotype has a handful of counts. The chain carries TRBV15 and TRBJ2-3, with 8 bases identical to TRBD2. V shed 0 bases, J shed 6 bases, and the junction held 5 bases outside the gene matches. The CDR3 runs 15 residues. Germline CDR1 reads LNHNV; CDR2 reads YYDKDF (reference sequence). The CDR3 nucleotides are TGTGCCACCAGCAGAGAAGGCGGGAGGAGGGATACGCAGTATTTT. Protein: CATSREGGRRDTQYF.